The T cell receptor beta chain under discussion was sequenced for a study of cytomegalovirus exposure and HLA in healthy donors. The PCR employed 60 Vbeta primers together with 13 Jbeta primers. Clones were sequenced by immunoSEQ multiplex PCR, and TCRdb holds only the in-frame ones, with some missing. This specimen shows about 200,000 clones; the ten leading clones hold about 0.74%. On this clone: Its antigen is undetermined.

The CDR3 covers 15 residues. The germline V and J ends were trimmed by 2 bases and 7 bases, with 15 bases remaining between them. Germline V lookup: CDR1 SGHTA, CDR2 FQGTGA. Study-wide points: HLA alleles were associated with 15,000 to 20,000 TCR beta sequences in a later analysis at 0.05 false discovery rate. The classifier, whose performance was assessed in both the original and validation cohorts, reportedly diagnosed cytomegalovirus status with high specificity and sensitivity.

This clonotype was sampled from a boy aged 5-17 years in good health and CMV-seronegative. Input material: PBMCs. This sequence joins TRBV7-3 and TRBJ1-5; D is ambiguous. The CDR3 sequence is CASSLGFVTRQPQHF. The CDR3 nucleotides are TGTGCCAGCAGCTTAGGATTTGTAACCAGGCAGCCCCAGCATTTT.